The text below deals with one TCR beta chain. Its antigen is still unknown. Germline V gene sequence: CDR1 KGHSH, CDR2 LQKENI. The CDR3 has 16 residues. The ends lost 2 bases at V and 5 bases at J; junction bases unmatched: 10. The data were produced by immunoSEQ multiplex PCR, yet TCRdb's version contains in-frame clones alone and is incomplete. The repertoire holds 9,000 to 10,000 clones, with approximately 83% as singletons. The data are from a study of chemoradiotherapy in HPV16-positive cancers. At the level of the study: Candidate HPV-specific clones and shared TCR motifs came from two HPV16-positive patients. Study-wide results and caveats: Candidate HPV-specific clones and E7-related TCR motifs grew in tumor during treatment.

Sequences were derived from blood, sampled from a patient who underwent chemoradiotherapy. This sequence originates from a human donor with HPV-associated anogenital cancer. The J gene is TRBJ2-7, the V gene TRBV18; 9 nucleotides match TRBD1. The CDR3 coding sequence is TGTGCCAGCTCACCAAGTGGCGGGACAGGGATCCACGAGCAGTACTTC. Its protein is CASSPSGGTGIHEQYF.